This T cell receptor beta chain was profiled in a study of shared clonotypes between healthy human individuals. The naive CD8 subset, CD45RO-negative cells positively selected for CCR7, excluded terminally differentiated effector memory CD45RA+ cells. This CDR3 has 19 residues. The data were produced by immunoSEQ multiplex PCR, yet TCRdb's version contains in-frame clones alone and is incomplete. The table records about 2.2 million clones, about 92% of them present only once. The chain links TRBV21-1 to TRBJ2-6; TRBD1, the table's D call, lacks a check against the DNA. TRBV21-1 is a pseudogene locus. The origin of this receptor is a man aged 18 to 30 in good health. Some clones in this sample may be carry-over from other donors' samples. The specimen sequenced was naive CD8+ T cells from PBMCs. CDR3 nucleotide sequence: TGTGCCAGCAGCAAATCGACGGCAGGTCCCCTCTCTGGGGCCAACGTCCTGACTTTC. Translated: CASSKSTAGPLSGANVLTF.